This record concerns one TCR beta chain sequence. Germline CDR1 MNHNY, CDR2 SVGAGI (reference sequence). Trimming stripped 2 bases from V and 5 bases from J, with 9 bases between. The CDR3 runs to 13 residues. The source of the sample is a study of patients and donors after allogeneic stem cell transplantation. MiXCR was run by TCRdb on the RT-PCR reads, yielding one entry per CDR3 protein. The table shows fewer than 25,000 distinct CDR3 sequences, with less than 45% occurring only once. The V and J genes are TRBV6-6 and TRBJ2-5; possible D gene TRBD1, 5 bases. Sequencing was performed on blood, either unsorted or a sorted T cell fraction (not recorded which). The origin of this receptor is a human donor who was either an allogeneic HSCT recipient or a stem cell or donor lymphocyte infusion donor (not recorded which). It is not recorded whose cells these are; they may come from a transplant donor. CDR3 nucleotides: TGTGCCAGCAGTTACACAGGATACGAGACCCAGTACTTC. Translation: CASSYTGYETQYF.